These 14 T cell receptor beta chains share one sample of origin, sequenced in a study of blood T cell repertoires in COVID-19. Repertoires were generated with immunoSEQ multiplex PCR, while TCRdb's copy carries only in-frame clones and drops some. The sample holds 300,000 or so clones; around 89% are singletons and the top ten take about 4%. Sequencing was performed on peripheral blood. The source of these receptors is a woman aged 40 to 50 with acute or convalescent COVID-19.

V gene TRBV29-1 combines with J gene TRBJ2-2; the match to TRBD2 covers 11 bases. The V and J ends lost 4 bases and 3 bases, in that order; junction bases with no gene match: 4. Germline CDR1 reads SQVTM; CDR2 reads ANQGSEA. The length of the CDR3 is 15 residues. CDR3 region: CSVGGTSGDTGELFF. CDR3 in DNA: TGCAGCGTTGGGGGGACTAGCGGAGACACCGGGGAGCTGTTTTTT.

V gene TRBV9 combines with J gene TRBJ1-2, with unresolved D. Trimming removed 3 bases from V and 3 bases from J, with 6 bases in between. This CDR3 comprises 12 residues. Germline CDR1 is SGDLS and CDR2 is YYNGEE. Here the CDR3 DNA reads TGTGCCAGCAGCGGGAGGGACTATGGCTACACCTTC. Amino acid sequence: CASSGRDYGYTF.

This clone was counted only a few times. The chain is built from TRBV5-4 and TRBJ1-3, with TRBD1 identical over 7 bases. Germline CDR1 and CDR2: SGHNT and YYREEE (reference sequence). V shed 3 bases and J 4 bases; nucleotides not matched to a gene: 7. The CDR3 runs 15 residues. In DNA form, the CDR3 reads TGTGCCAGCAGCTCTCAGACAGGGTCAGGAAACACCATATATTTT. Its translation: CASSSQTGSGNTIYF.

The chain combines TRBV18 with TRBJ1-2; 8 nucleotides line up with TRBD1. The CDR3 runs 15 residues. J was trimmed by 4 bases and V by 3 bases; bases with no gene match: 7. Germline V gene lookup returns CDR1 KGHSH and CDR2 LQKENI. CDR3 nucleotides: TGTGCCAGCTCACCTTCCCAGGGGGCGATCTATGGCTACACCTTC. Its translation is CASSPSQGAIYGYTF.

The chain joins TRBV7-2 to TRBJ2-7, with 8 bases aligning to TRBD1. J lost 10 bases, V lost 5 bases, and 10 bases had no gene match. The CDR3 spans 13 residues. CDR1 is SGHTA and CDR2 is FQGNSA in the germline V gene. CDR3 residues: CASSINDRGYQYV. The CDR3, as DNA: TGTGCCAGCAGCATAAATGACAGGGGTTATCAGTACGTC.

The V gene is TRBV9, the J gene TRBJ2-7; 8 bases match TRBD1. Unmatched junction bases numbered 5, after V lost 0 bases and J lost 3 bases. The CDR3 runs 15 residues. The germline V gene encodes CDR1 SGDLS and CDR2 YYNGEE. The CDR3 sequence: CASSVETGDSYEQYV. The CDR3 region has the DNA TGTGCCAGCAGCGTAGAGACAGGGGATAGCTACGAGCAGTACGTC.

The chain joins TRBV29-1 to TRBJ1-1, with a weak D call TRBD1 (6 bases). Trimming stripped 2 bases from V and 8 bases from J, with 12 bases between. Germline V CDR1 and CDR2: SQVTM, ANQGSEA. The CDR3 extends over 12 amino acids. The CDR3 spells CSVEQGKGEAFF. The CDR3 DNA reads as TGCAGCGTTGAACAGGGGAAAGGGGAAGCTTTCTTT.

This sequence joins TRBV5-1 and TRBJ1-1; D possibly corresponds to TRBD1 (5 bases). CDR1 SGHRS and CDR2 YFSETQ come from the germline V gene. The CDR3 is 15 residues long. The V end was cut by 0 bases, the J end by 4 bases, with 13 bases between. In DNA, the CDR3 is TGCGCCAGCAGCTTGGTAGTCAGTGGGGCCACTGAAGCTTTCTTT. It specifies CASSLVVSGATEAFF.

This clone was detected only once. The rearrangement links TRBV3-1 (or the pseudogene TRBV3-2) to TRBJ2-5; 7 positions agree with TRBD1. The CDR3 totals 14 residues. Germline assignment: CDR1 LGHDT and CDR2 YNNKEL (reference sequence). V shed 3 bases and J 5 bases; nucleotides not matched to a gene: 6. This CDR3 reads CASSQTGTGETQYF. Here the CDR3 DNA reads TGTGCCAGCAGCCAGACAGGGACCGGGGAGACCCAGTACTTC.

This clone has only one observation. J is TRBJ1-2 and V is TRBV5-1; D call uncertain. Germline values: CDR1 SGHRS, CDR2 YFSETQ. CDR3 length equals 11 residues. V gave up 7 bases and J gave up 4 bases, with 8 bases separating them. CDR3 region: CASGEIYGYTF. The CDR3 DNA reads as TGCGCCAGCGGAGAAATCTATGGCTACACCTTC.

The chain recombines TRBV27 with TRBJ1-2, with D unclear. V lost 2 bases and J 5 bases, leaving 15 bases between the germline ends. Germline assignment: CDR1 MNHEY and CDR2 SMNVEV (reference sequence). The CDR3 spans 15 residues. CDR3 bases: TGTGCCAGCAGTTTAAGCCCCGATGGTTGGTATGGCTACACCTTC. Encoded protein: CASSLSPDGWYGYTF.

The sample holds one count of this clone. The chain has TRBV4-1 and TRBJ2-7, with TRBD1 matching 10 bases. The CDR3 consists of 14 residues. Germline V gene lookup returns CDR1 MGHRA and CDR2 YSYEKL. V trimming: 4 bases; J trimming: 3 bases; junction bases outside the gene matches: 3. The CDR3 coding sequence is TGCGCCAGCAGCCCGGGACAGGGGCACTACGAGCAGTACGTC. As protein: CASSPGQGHYEQYV.

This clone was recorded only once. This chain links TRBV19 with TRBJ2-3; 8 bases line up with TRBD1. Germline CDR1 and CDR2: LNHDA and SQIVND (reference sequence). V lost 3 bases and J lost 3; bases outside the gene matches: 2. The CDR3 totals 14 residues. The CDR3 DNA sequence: TGTGCCAGTAGTATCGGACAGGGAACAGATACGCAGTATTTT. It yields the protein CASSIGQGTDTQYF.

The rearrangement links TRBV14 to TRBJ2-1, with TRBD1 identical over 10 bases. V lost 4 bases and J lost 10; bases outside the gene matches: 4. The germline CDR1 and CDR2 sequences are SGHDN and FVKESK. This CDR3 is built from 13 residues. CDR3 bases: TGTGCCAGCAGCCTGACAGGGGGCAGCGAGCAGTTCTTC. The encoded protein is CASSLTGGSEQFF.